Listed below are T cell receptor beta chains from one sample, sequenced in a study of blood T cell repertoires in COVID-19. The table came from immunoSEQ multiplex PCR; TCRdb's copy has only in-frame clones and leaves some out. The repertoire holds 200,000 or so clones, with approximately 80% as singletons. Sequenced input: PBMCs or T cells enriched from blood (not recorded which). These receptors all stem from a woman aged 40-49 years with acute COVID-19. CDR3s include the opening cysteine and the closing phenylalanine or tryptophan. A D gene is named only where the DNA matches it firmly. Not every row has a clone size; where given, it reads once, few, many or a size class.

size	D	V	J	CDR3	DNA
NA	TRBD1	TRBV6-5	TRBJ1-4	CASSYGTGTQGLFF	TGTGCCAGCAGTTATGGGACAGGGACCCAGGGACTGTTTTTT
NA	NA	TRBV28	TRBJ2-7	CASRSQVSYEQYF	TGTGCCAGCAGATCACAGGTATCCTACGAGCAGTACTTC
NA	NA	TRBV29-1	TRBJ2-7	CSVETSSYEQYF	TGCAGCGTTGAAACAAGCTCCTACGAGCAGTACTTC
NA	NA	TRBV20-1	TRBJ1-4	CSASKQGPTNEKLFF	TGCAGTGCTAGTAAACAGGGACCAACTAATGAAAAACTGTTTTTT
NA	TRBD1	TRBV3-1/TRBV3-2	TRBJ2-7	CASSREGQGYEQYF	TGTGCCAGCAGCCGAGAGGGACAGGGCTACGAGCAGTACTTC
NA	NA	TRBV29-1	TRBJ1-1	CSASTGNTEAFF	TGCAGCGCCTCGACAGGAAACACTGAAGCTTTCTTT
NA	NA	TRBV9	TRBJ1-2	CASSVDDRNGYTF	TGTGCCAGCAGCGTAGACGACAGAAATGGCTACACCTTC
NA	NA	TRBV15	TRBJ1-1	CATSRLLMNTEAFF	TGTGCCACCAGCAGATTACTTATGAACACTGAAGCTTTCTTT
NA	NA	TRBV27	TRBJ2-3	CASRRQGLTTDTQYF	TGTGCCAGCAGACGCCAGGGGCTAACCACAGATACGCAGTATTTT
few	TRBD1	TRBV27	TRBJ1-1	CASRADRSPEAFF	TGTGCCAGCAGAGCGGACAGGTCGCCTGAAGCTTTCTTT
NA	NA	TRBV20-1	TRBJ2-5	CSASTKETQYF	TGCAGTGCTAGTACAAAGGAGACCCAGTACTTC
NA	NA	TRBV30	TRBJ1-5	CAWSRGDSNQPQHF	TGTGCCTGGAGCCGAGGAGATAGCAATCAGCCCCAGCATTTT
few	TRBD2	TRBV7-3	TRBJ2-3	CASSSRTSGTQYF	TGTGCCAGCAGCTCGCGGACTAGCGGTACGCAGTATTTT
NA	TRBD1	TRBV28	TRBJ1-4	CASSFAQGAEKLFF	TGTGCCAGCAGTTTTGCACAGGGGGCCGAAAAACTGTTTTTT
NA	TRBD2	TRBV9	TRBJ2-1	CASSPRGREGYEQFF	TGTGCCAGCAGCCCCCGGGGGCGGGAGGGCTATGAGCAGTTCTTC
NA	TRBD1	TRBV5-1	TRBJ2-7	CASRGQGVYEQYF	TGCGCCAGCAGGGGACAGGGGGTCTACGAGCAGTACTTC
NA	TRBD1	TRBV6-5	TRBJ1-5	CASRPGQESNQPQHF	TGTGCCAGCAGACCGGGACAGGAGAGCAATCAGCCCCAGCATTTT
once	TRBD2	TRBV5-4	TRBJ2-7	CASSEGLAGTSYEQYF	TGTGCCAGCAGCGAGGGACTAGCGGGAACCTCCTACGAGCAGTACTTC
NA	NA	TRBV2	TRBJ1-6	CASEDNSPLHF	TGTGCCAGCGAGGATAATTCACCCCTCCACTTT
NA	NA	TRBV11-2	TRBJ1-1	CASSLVGGRAEAFF	TGTGCCAGCAGCCTGGTCGGGGGTAGGGCTGAAGCTTTCTTT
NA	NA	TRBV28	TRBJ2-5	CASTEGHLQEPQYF	TGTGCCAGCACCGAGGGACATCTCCAAGAGCCCCAGTACTTC
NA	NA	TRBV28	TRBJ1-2	CASSTNRGNYGYTF	TGTGCCAGCAGCACAAATCGGGGAAACTATGGCTACACCTTC
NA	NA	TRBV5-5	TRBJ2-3	CASSSWGQGNADTQYF	TGTGCCAGCAGCAGTTGGGGGCAGGGTAACGCAGATACGCAGTATTTT
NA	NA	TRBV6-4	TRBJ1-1	CASSDGRFPSQAFF	TGTGCCAGCAGTGACGGCAGGTTCCCGTCGCAAGCTTTCTTT
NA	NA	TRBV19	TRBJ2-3	CASSIRGSGRTDTQYF	TGTGCCAGTAGTATACGTGGTAGCGGACGCACAGATACGCAGTATTTT
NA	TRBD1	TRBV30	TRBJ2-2	CAWSGDRGGTGELFF	TGTGCCTGGAGTGGGGACAGGGGAGGCACCGGGGAGCTGTTTTTT
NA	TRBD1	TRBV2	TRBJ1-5	CASRGTGGISNQPQHF	TGTGCCAGCAGGGGGACAGGGGGCATTAGCAATCAGCCCCAGCATTTT
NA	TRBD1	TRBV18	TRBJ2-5	CASSPRRQGPLEETQYF	TGTGCCAGCTCACCACGCCGACAGGGCCCATTGGAAGAGACCCAGTACTTC
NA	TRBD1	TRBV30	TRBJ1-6	CAWSVLRDRGYNSPLHF	TGTGCCTGGAGTGTTCTTCGGGACAGGGGGTATAATTCACCCCTCCACTTT
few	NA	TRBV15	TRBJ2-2	CATSRGQLTGELFF	TGTGCCACCAGCAGAGGACAGTTAACCGGGGAGCTGTTTTTT
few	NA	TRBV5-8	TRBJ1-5	CASNSQGYQPQHF	TGTGCCAGCAACTCACAGGGTTATCAGCCCCAGCATTTT
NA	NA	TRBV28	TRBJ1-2	CASRLPGVNYGYTF	TGTGCCAGCAGGCTTCCGGGGGTTAACTATGGCTACACCTTC
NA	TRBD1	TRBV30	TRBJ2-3	CAWSRRDRGGTDTQYF	TGTGCCTGGAGTCGCCGGGACAGGGGTGGGACAGATACGCAGTATTTT
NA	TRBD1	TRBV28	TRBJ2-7	CASGTEPYEQYF	TGTGCCTCCGGGACAGAGCCCTACGAGCAGTACTTC
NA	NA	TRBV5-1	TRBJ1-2	CASSLFSSSSHYGYTF	TGCGCCAGCAGCTTATTCTCTTCCTCCTCCCACTATGGCTACACCTTC
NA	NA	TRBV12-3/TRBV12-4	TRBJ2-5	CASNPPGQETQYF	TGTGCCAGCAACCCGCCGGGACAAGAGACCCAGTACTTC
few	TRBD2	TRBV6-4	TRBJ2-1	CASSDSERGGNEQFF	TGTGCCAGCAGTGACTCGGAACGGGGGGGCAATGAGCAGTTCTTC
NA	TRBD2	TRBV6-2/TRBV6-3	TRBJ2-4	CASSPGLAGTSVHIQYF	TGTGCCAGCAGCCCCGGACTAGCGGGAACTTCGGTACACATTCAGTACTTC
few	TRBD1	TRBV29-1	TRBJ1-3	CSVATGSGRSGNTIYF	TGCAGCGTTGCGACAGGGAGCGGACGCTCTGGAAACACCATATATTTT
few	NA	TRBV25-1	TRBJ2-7	CASSEWGGSYEQYF	TGTGCCAGCAGTGAATGGGGAGGCAGCTACGAGCAGTACTTC
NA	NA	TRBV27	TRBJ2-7	CASSYLNSYEQYF	TGTGCCAGCAGTTACTTGAACTCCTACGAGCAGTACTTC
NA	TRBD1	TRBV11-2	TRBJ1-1	CASSPGTGRNTEAFF	TGTGCCAGCAGCCCAGGGACAGGGAGGAACACTGAAGCTTTCTTT
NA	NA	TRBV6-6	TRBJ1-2	CASSYSTVQGYGYTF	TGTGCCAGCAGTTACTCGACGGTACAGGGCTATGGCTACACCTTC
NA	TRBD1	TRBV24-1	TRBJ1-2	CATSDVTGYYGYTF	TGTGCCACCAGTGACGTGACAGGGTACTATGGCTACACCTTC
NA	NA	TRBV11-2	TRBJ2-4	CASSSDRNIQYF	TGTGCCAGCAGCTCTGACAGAAACATTCAGTACTTC
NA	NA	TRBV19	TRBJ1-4	CASSSLLNTGVNEKLFF	TGTGCCAGTAGTTCCTTACTCAATACAGGAGTTAATGAAAAACTGTTTTTT
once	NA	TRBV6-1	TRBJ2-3	CASSETRGMPDTQYF	TGTGCCAGCAGTGAAACTAGGGGGATGCCAGATACGCAGTATTTT
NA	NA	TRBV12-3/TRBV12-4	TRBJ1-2	CASSLATDSGYTF	TGTGCCAGCAGTTTGGCCACAGATTCTGGCTACACCTTC
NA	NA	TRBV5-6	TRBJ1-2	CASSLGGSYGYTF	TGTGCCAGCAGCTTAGGAGGATCTTATGGCTACACCTTC
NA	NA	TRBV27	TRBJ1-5	CASSAFRDTNQPQHF	TGTGCCAGCAGTGCGTTCCGGGACACCAATCAGCCCCAGCATTTT
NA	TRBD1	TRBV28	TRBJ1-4	CASSSPGQGNEKLFF	TGTGCCAGCAGTTCCCCGGGACAGGGAAATGAAAAACTGTTTTTT
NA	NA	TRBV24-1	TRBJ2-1	CATSDLQTPTGLYNEQFF	TGTGCCACCAGTGATTTGCAAACCCCGACAGGACTGTACAATGAGCAGTTCTTC
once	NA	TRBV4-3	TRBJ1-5	CASSQDIGGGQPQHF	TGCGCCAGCAGCCAAGATATCGGGGGGGGACAGCCCCAGCATTTT
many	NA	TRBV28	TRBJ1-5	CASGLPGTNQPQHF	TGTGCCAGTGGTCTCCCGGGTACCAATCAGCCCCAGCATTTT
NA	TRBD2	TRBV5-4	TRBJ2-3	CASSLGGASGDTQYF	TGTGCCAGCAGCTTGGGGGGGGCTAGCGGGGATACGCAGTATTTT
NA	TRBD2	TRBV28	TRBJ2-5	CASSRPGEGETQYF	TGTGCCAGCAGTCGCCCGGGGGAGGGAGAGACCCAGTACTTC
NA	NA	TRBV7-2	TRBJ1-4	CASSLGGVPPLFF	TGTGCCAGCAGCTTAGGAGGAGTCCCCCCCCTGTTTTTT
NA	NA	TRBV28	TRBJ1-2	CASSLYRAYGYTF	TGTGCCAGCAGTTTATACAGGGCCTATGGCTACACCTTC
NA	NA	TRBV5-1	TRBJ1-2	CASSSEPGSAGGYTF	TGCGCCAGCAGCTCGGAGCCCGGTTCGGCGGGAGGCTACACCTTC